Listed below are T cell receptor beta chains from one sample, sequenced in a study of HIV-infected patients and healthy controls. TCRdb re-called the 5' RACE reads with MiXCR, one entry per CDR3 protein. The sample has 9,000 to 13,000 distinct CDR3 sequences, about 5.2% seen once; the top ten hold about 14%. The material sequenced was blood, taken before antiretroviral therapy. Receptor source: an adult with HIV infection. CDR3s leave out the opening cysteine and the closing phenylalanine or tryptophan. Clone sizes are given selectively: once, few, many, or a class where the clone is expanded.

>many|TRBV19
ASTSMGRDHPTGELF
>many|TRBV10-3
AISEGGGEQY
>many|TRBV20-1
SARVGLEQY
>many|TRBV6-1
ASSKAWNEQF
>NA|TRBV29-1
SALTGEKGQPHH
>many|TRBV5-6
ASSLGAGELF
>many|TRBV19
ASSISTSYEQY
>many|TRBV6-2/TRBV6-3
ASSPAAYSYNEQF
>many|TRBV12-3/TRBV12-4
ASSITGMNTEAF
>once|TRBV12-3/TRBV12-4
ASRTTSRGEAF